These 21 T cell receptor beta chains originate from one sample sequenced in a study of cytomegalovirus exposure and HLA in healthy donors. Primers for the PCR totalled 60 Vbeta and 13 Jbeta. Clones were sequenced by immunoSEQ multiplex PCR, and TCRdb holds only the in-frame ones, with some missing. Of more than 150,000 clones in the sample, about four fifths are singletons; the top ten hold 0.38%. The sample consisted of PBMCs. Source of these receptors: a boy under 10 years old in good health and CMV-seronegative.

The chain employs TRBV12-5 and TRBJ2-2, with TRBD2 matching over 7 bases. CDR3 length: 15 amino acids. Looked up from germline, CDR1 is LGHNT and CDR2 is FRNRAP. V lost 5 bases and J lost 5; bases outside the gene matches: 8. The CDR3 region has the DNA TGTGCTAGTGGTACTAGCGCGGTGGGGACCGGGGAGCTGTTTTTT. It codes for CASGTSAVGTGELFF.

This clone has more than one count but fewer than ten. The CDR3 bases are TGCGCCAGCAGCCAAGGCAGGGCGCGAGGGGCCAACGTCCTGACTTTC. Its translation is CASSQGRARGANVLTF. The J gene is TRBJ2-6, the V gene TRBV4-1; D perhaps matches TRBD1 (5 bases). CDR1 is MGHRA and CDR2 is YSYEKL in the germline V gene. Between the trimmed V and J ends, which lost 1 base and 4 bases, there was a span of 11 bases. The CDR3 consists of 16 residues.

The chain recombines TRBV28 with TRBJ1-2; D is possibly TRBD1 (5 bases). CDR1 and CDR2 (germline): MDHEN, SYDVKM. V lost 7 bases, J lost 4 bases, and 25 bases lay in between. CDR3 length: 17 residues. CDR3 in amino acids: CASTPEAGIEVVYGYTF. In DNA, the CDR3 is TGTGCCAGCACCCCGGAAGCAGGGATTGAAGTGGTCTATGGCTACACCTTC.

The chain carries TRBV19 and TRBJ1-5, with 8 nucleotides matching TRBD1. The CDR3 is 15 amino acids. Looked up from germline, CDR1 is LNHDA and CDR2 is SQIVND (reference sequence). Germline trimming cut 5 bases from V and 6 bases from J; bases unmatched to any gene: 9. CDR3 sequence reads: CASSATTGEVQPQHF. Written as DNA, the CDR3 is TGTGCCAGTAGTGCAACGACAGGGGAGGTTCAGCCCCAGCATTTT.

The genes are TRBV19 and TRBJ2-3; D possibly corresponds to TRBD2 (6 bases). The CDR3 runs 16 residues. CDR1 LNHDA and CDR2 SQIVND come from the germline V gene (reference sequence). Deletions cut 3 bases from V and 2 bases from J, with 15 bases between. The CDR3 DNA reads TGTGCCAGTAGTATGAAGTGGGCGGGGACCACAGATACGCAGTATTTT. It specifies CASSMKWAGTTDTQYF.

The chain carries TRBV11-2 and TRBJ2-5, with D possibly matching TRBD1 (6 bases). Trimming took 3 bases from V and 5 from J, leaving 13 bases between them. The germline gives CDR1 SGHAT, CDR2 FQNNGV. The CDR3 sequence is 14 residues long. Here the CDR3 reads CASSFAGDGETQYF. CDR3 bases: TGTGCCAGCAGCTTCGCAGGGGATGGGGAGACCCAGTACTTC.

The J gene is TRBJ2-7, the V gene TRBV6-1; a possible D gene is TRBD2 (6 bases). CDR1 is MNHNS and CDR2 is SASEGT in the germline V gene. This CDR3 comprises 15 residues. Trimming pared 4 bases from V and 2 bases from J, leaving 15 bases between. CDR3 in DNA: TGTGCCAGCAGTGGACTAGAACTCGCAACCTACGAGCAGTACTTC. This gives the protein CASSGLELATYEQYF.

This clone was detected once. The chain has TRBV4-2 and TRBJ1-2; TRBD1 aligns across 7 bases. The CDR3 contains 13 residues. After removal of 4 bases from V and 7 bases from J, the junction contained 6 bases not matched to a gene. From germline, CDR1 is LGHNA and CDR2 YNFKEQ. Written as DNA, the CDR3 is TGTGCCAGCAGCCCCGGGACAGTTGGTGGCTACACCTTC. Its protein product is CASSPGTVGGYTF.

The V call is TRBV7-9, the J call TRBJ1-1, with TRBD1 as a possible D gene (5 bases). Germline CDR1 is SEHNR and CDR2 is FQNEAQ (reference sequence). V was shortened by 3 bases and J by 4 bases, with 9 bases between the two germline ends. The CDR3 is 13 amino acids. DNA for the CDR3: TGTGCCAGCAGCTTTCAGGGTGGCACTGAAGCTTTCTTT. It translates to CASSFQGGTEAFF.

The V call is TRBV19, the J call TRBJ2-1, with D possibly TRBD1 on 5 matching bases. V was cut by 7 bases and J by 4 bases, with 11 bases left in between. The CDR3 sequence is 13 residues long. Germline CDR1 LNHDA, CDR2 SQIVND (reference sequence). DNA of the CDR3: TGTGCCAGTAATCAAGGGGCTTACAATGAGCAGTTCTTC. Protein sequence: CASNQGAYNEQFF.

V gene TRBV5-1 combines with J gene TRBJ2-1, with D possibly being TRBD1 (7 bases). The germline V gene has CDR1 SGHRS and CDR2 YFSETQ. This CDR3 has 16 residues. Trimming pared 4 bases from V and 4 bases from J, leaving 18 bases between. The CDR3 protein is CASSLQGGVRYNEQFF. CDR3 sequence (DNA): TGCGCCAGCAGCCTTCAGGGGGGAGTTAGGTACAATGAGCAGTTCTTC.

CDR3 nucleotide sequence: TGTGCCAGCAGCAAATTACAGGGTATGGAGACCCAGTACTTC. This translates into CASSKLQGMETQYF. This chain uses TRBV28 with TRBJ2-5, with D perhaps matching TRBD1 (6 bases). Trimming took off 6 bases at V and 5 bases at J, with 16 bases between the two ends. The germline V gene has CDR1 MDHEN and CDR2 SYDVKM. The CDR3 consists of 14 residues.

This clone was counted a single time. The chain joins TRBV5-1 to TRBJ1-6, with TRBD1 as a possible D gene (6 bases). V lost 5 bases and J lost 7, with 16 bases in between. In germline, CDR1 is SGHRS, CDR2 YFSETQ. This CDR3 is built from 15 residues. CDR3 loop: CASSIRQDPNSPLHF. DNA for the CDR3: TGCGCCAGCAGTATCCGACAGGACCCGAATTCACCCCTCCACTTT.

V is TRBV19 and J is TRBJ1-5, with D maybe TRBD1 (5 bases). This CDR3 has 15 residues. The V gene lost 11 bases and the J gene lost 0 bases, with 17 bases spanning the gap. Germline CDR1 reads LNHDA; CDR2 reads SQIVND (reference sequence). CDR3 region: CASTRVGNSNQPQHF. The CDR3 nucleotides read TGTGCCTCCACCAGGGTGGGGAATAGCAATCAGCCCCAGCATTTT.

This clone was detected only a few times. J is TRBJ2-2 and V is TRBV12-5; D uncertain. The CDR3 contains 14 residues. V was trimmed by 4 bases and J by 3 bases, leaving 9 bases between them. CDR1 and CDR2 from the germline V gene are LGHNT and FRNRAP. CDR3 sequence (DNA): TGTGCTAGTGGTTCGTACTCCTACACCGGGGAGCTGTTTTTT. The encoded protein is CASGSYSYTGELFF.

The CDR3 DNA reads TGTGCCAGCAGCTGGGGGGCAGATACGCAGTATTTT. The encoded protein is CASSWGADTQYF. This chain connects TRBV5-6 to TRBJ2-3, with a possible D match to TRBD2 (6 bases). Germline values: CDR1 SGHDT, CDR2 YYEEEE. The V end was cut by 3 bases, the J end by 4 bases, with 6 bases between. This CDR3 is 12 amino acids long.

The chain uses TRBV5-4 and TRBJ2-1; the match to TRBD2 covers 8 bases. J gave up 1 base and V 6 bases, and 9 bases lay outside the gene matches. This CDR3 is built from 16 residues. CDR1 and CDR2 from the germline V gene are SGHNT and YYREEE (reference sequence). CDR3 nucleotide sequence: TGTGCCAGCAACGGGGGGGGTCACCAATCCTACAATGAGCAGTTCTTC. It codes for CASNGGGHQSYNEQFF.

The J gene is TRBJ2-1, the V gene TRBV5-1; 10 bases are shared with TRBD2. Germline CDR1 is SGHRS and CDR2 is YFSETQ. CDR3 length equals 14 residues. The J segment lost 3 bases and the V segment lost 5 bases, leaving 2 bases of the junction unmatched. This chain's CDR3 is CASSSGRSYNEQFF. The CDR3 coding sequence is TGCGCCAGCAGTAGCGGGAGGAGCTACAATGAGCAGTTCTTC.

The chain recombines TRBV29-1 with TRBJ2-5, with 8 bases lining up with TRBD1. Trimming cost V 6 bases and J 4 bases; bases outside gene matches: 10. The CDR3 runs to 14 residues. Germline loops: CDR1 SQVTM, CDR2 ANQGSEA. The CDR3 region is CSVYNGTGGETQYF. CDR3 in DNA: TGCAGCGTCTATAACGGGACAGGTGGAGAGACCCAGTACTTC.

The gene calls are TRBV4-1 and TRBJ1-2; 9 nucleotides align to TRBD1. The CDR3 runs 16 residues. Per germline, CDR1 MGHRA and CDR2 YSYEKL. Trimming cost V 0 bases and J 4 bases; bases outside gene matches: 6. The CDR3 DNA is TGCGCCAGCAGCCAAGAATGGGACAGGGCCCTCTATGGCTACACCTTC. Its protein is CASSQEWDRALYGYTF.

Details on this clone: Other DNA sequences in the sample encode the same CDR3. The rearrangement joins TRBV9 to TRBJ2-7; D unresolved. The CDR3 has 14 residues. V lost 0 bases to trimming and J lost 3 bases, with 10 bases between them. Per germline, CDR1 SGDLS and CDR2 YYNGEE. The CDR3 sequence is CASSVGSSSYEQYF. For the CDR3, the DNA is TGTGCCAGCAGCGTAGGGAGCAGTAGCTACGAGCAGTACTTC.